Each of the 28 T cell receptor beta chains below was sequenced from the same sample in a study of cytomegalovirus exposure and HLA in healthy donors. With 60 Vbeta and 13 Jbeta primers, the PCR was carried out. The method was immunoSEQ multiplex PCR; TCRdb's version includes in-frame clones alone and lacks a portion of them. The table has about 90,000 clones, roughly 80% seen once. The sequencing sample was made of PBMCs. Receptor source: a man aged 25-45 years in good health and CMV-seronegative.

The rearrangement uses TRBV7-9 and TRBJ1-4; 7 nucleotides match TRBD1. This CDR3 is 17 amino acids long. Germline assignment: CDR1 SEHNR and CDR2 FQNEAQ (reference sequence). Losses at the gene ends were 1 base for V and 0 bases for J; bases not matched to a gene: 5. CDR3 DNA sequence: TGTGCCAGCAGCTTAGGACAGGGTACGGCAACTAATGAAAAACTGTTTTTT. Encoded protein: CASSLGQGTATNEKLFF. The variable domain in full, with the rest retrieved from reference TRBV7-9 and TRBJ1-4, is DTGVSQNPRHKITKRGQNVTFRCDPISEHNRLYWYRQTLGQGPEFLTYFQNEAQLEKSRLLSDRFSAERPKGSFSTLEIQRTEQGDSAMYLCASSLGQGTATNEKLFFGSGTQLSVL.

The chain employs TRBV14 and TRBJ2-6; D is unclear. The CDR3 contains 17 residues. Per germline, CDR1 SGHDN and CDR2 FVKESK. V gave up 2 bases and J gave up 0 bases, with 11 bases separating them. CDR3 bases: TGTGCCAGCAGCCAATCCGGGTTCTACTCTGGGGCCAACGTCCTGACTTTC. This gives the protein CASSQSGFYSGANVLTF.

The chain joins TRBV5-1 to TRBJ1-1; D is unresolved. This CDR3 is built from 14 residues. V was cut by 4 bases and J by 1 base, with 11 bases left in between. The V gene's germline CDR1 is SGHRS and CDR2 YFSETQ. CDR3 DNA sequence: TGCGCCAGCAGCCTTCAACCGGGGAACACTGAAGCTTTCTTT. It encodes CASSLQPGNTEAFF.

This clone occurred once. The rearrangement uses TRBV5-1 and TRBJ1-5; D uncertain. Germline V CDR1 and CDR2: SGHRS, YFSETQ. The CDR3 length is 14 residues. V was clipped by 4 bases and J by 4 bases, with 12 bases between them. CDR3 coding DNA: TGCGCCAGCAGCCCAATGCCCGGGAATCAGCCCCAGCATTTT. It yields the protein CASSPMPGNQPQHF.

The chain employs TRBV5-4 and TRBJ2-1; 10 bases match TRBD2. Germline CDR1 and CDR2: SGHNT and YYREEE (reference sequence). This CDR3 is built from 17 residues. Trimming removed 7 bases from V and 0 bases from J; junction bases left unmatched: 10. CDR3 region: CASLGTSEASSYNEQFF. The CDR3 DNA reads as TGTGCCAGCCTTGGGACTAGCGAGGCCAGCTCCTACAATGAGCAGTTCTTC.

The chain links TRBV4-1 to TRBJ2-2, with D uncertain. CDR1 is MGHRA, CDR2 YSYEKL, per germline. The CDR3 covers 14 residues. V lost 3 bases and J 0 bases, leaving 5 bases between the germline ends. The chain's CDR3 is CASSHYTNTGELFF. The CDR3 region has the DNA TGCGCCAGCAGCCACTATACGAACACCGGGGAGCTGTTTTTT.

The V call is TRBV2, the J call TRBJ2-5, with D tentatively TRBD1 (5 bases). V lost 5 bases and J lost 2, with 9 bases in between. CDR1 is SNHLY, CDR2 FYNNEI, per germline. The CDR3 contains 13 residues. Here the CDR3 DNA reads TGTGCCAGCAGTCCAGGGTGGCAAGAGACCCAGTACTTC. It is translated as CASSPGWQETQYF. Complete variable domain (other parts from reference TRBV2 and TRBJ2-5): EPEVTQTPSHQVTQMGQEVILRCVPISNHLYFYWYRQILGQKVEFLVSFYNNEISEKSEIFDDQFSVERPDGSNFTLKIRSTKLEDSAMYFCASSPGWQETQYFGPGTRLLVL.

This clone was recorded only once. The genes are TRBV6-5 and TRBJ2-1, with 9 bases that match TRBD1. The CDR3 contains 15 residues. J lost 4 bases, V lost 4 bases, and 5 bases had no gene match. Per the germline V gene, CDR1 is MNHEY and CDR2 is SVGAGI. The CDR3 DNA reads as TGTGCCAGCAGTTTCGGGACAGGGAGGTACAATGAGCAGTTCTTC. Translated: CASSFGTGRYNEQFF.

This clone was seen a handful of times. The chain couples TRBV27 to TRBJ2-2; 8 bases are shared with TRBD1. Germline CDR1 is MNHEY and CDR2 is SMNVEV (reference sequence). Trimming took 5 bases from V and 0 from J; bases not matched to a gene: 8. CDR3 length equals 17 residues. CDR3 DNA: TGTGCCAGCAGTCTTACCGGGACAGGCCCGAACACCGGGGAGCTGTTTTTT. It translates to CASSLTGTGPNTGELFF.

The chain uses TRBV30 and TRBJ2-2, with D maybe TRBD2 (5 bases). CDR1 and CDR2 (germline): GTSNPN, SVGIG (reference sequence). The CDR3 sequence is 15 residues long. The V gene lost 0 bases and the J gene lost 6 bases, with 14 bases spanning the gap. CDR3 sequence (DNA): TGTGCCTGGAGTGTGACCGGGGAAATAGCCGGGGAGCTGTTTTTT. Amino acid sequence: CAWSVTGEIAGELFF. The full variable domain, its missing parts supplied by reference TRBV30 and TRBJ2-2, is SQTIHQWPATLVQPVGSPLSLECTVEGTSNPNLYWYRQAAGRGLQLLFYSVGIGQISSEVPQNLSASRPQDRQFILSSKKLLLSDSGFYLCAWSVTGEIAGELFFGEGSRLTVL.

The chain has TRBV4-2 and TRBJ2-4, with 8 nucleotides matching TRBD2. The CDR3 loop spans 16 amino acids. CDR1 is LGHNA, CDR2 YNFKEQ, per germline. V shed 1 base and J 7 bases; nucleotides not matched to a gene: 9. CDR3 bases: TGTGCCAGCAGCCAAGTCGGGTCGGGGGGGTCGAACATTCAGTACTTC. Translation gives CASSQVGSGGSNIQYF.

V gene TRBV9 combines with J gene TRBJ2-3, with a tentative D call TRBD1 (6 bases). Trimming shortened V by 1 base and J by 4 bases, and 13 bases separated the two germline ends. Per germline, CDR1 SGDLS and CDR2 YYNGEE. The CDR3 contains 15 residues. The DNA for the CDR3 is TGTGCCAGCAGCGTAACAGGGTTAGGCCCAGATACGCAGTATTTT. Protein sequence: CASSVTGLGPDTQYF.

This clone was found once. The genes are TRBV7-9 and TRBJ1-2, with D maybe TRBD1 (5 bases). This CDR3 has 12 amino acids. The ends were cut back, 5 bases at V and 5 bases at J, with 9 bases in the middle. The germline V gene encodes CDR1 SEHNR and CDR2 FQNEAQ (reference sequence). The DNA for the CDR3 is TGTGCCAGCAGCGCGGGACTTTATGGCTACACCTTC. Amino acid sequence: CASSAGLYGYTF.

The rearrangement uses TRBV29-1 and TRBJ1-1, with TRBD1 matching 8 bases. CDR1 is SQVTM, CDR2 ANQGSEA, per germline. V shed 4 bases and J 8 bases; nucleotides not matched to a gene: 12. This CDR3 has 14 residues. CDR3 nucleotides: TGCAGCGTTGGGACAGGGATGGGGGATCTGGAAGCTTTCTTT. Protein product: CSVGTGMGDLEAFF.

V gene TRBV27 combines with J gene TRBJ1-4; no definite D call. Germline CDR1 and CDR2: MNHEY and SMNVEV (reference sequence). The ends were cut back, 1 base at V and 3 bases at J, with 9 bases in the middle. The length of the CDR3 is 15 residues. CDR3 in DNA: TGTGCCAGCAGTTTATACAGCATTTCTAATGAAAAACTGTTTTTT. This gives the protein CASSLYSISNEKLFF.

The chain recombines TRBV6-1 with TRBJ1-1; possible D gene TRBD1, 5 bases. V was cut by 6 bases and J by 8 bases, with 13 bases left in between. Germline loops: CDR1 MNHNS, CDR2 SASEGT. CDR3 length: 12 amino acids. The CDR3 loop is CASSSRDGEAFF. CDR3 nucleotide sequence: TGTGCCAGCAGCTCCAGGGATGGGGAAGCTTTCTTT.

The chain joins TRBV2 to TRBJ1-1, with D possibly matching TRBD1 (5 bases). The V end was cut by 5 bases, the J end by 6 bases, with 13 bases between. This CDR3 has 13 residues. The germline V gene has CDR1 SNHLY and CDR2 FYNNEI. The CDR3 sequence is CASSPTGLAEAFF. CDR3 nucleotide sequence: TGTGCCAGCAGTCCTACAGGTTTAGCTGAAGCTTTCTTT.

This chain connects TRBV11-3 to TRBJ1-1, with 9 bases aligning to TRBD1. The CDR3 loop spans 17 amino acids. Trimming took 0 bases from V and 4 from J; bases not matched to a gene: 9. Per germline, CDR1 SGHNT and CDR2 YENEEA. The CDR3 bases are TGTGCCAGCAGCTTAGAACAACGGGACAGGGAACGCACTGAAGCTTTCTTT. This translates into CASSLEQRDRERTEAFF.

The V call is TRBV12-5, the J call TRBJ1-2; 8 nucleotides line up with TRBD1. Trimming removed 5 bases from V and 6 bases from J; junction bases left unmatched: 8. This CDR3 region has 14 residues. CDR1 LGHNT and CDR2 FRNRAP come from the germline V gene. CDR3 DNA sequence: TGTGCTAGTGGTCCATCCACAGGGGGTGATGGCTACACCTTC. Its translation: CASGPSTGGDGYTF. The variable domain in full, with the rest retrieved from reference TRBV12-5 and TRBJ1-2, is DARVTQTPRHKVTEMGQEVTMRCQPILGHNTVFWYRQTMMQGLELLAYFRNRAPLDDSGMPKDRFSAEMPDATLATLKIQPSEPRDSAVYFCASGPSTGGDGYTFGSGTRLTVV.

The V gene is TRBV4-1, the J gene TRBJ2-3, with 12 bases identical to TRBD2. The CDR3 consists of 18 residues. Trimming took 4 bases from V and 0 from J; bases not matched to a gene: 8. Germline V lookup: CDR1 MGHRA, CDR2 YSYEKL. The CDR3 nucleotides read TGCGCCAGCAGCCTACTAGCGGGGGGTCCAGCTAGCACAGATACGCAGTATTTT. Translation: CASSLLAGGPASTDTQYF.

V is TRBV7-9 and J is TRBJ2-5, with 7 bases matching TRBD1. From germline, CDR1 is SEHNR and CDR2 FQNEAQ (reference sequence). V dropped 10 bases and J dropped 2; count of bases not matched to a gene: 10. The CDR3 has 14 residues. CDR3 residues: CATGDSKIQETQYF. The CDR3 region has the DNA TGTGCCACCGGGGACAGTAAAATTCAAGAGACCCAGTACTTC.

This clone was seen more than once but under ten times. The chain joins TRBV27 to TRBJ2-3; D is unresolved. CDR1 and CDR2 from the germline V gene are MNHEY and SMNVEV (reference sequence). CDR3 length: 13 amino acids. V gave up 1 base and J gave up 4 bases, with 6 bases separating them. CDR3 region: CASSLFAADTQYF. In nucleotides, the CDR3 is TGTGCCAGCAGTTTATTTGCGGCAGATACGCAGTATTTT.

This clone was recorded once. The genes are TRBV11-3 and TRBJ1-5, with D uncertain. Germline lookup yields CDR1 SGHNT and CDR2 YENEEA. This CDR3 has 13 amino acids. V was cut by 5 bases and J by 0 bases, with 5 bases left in between. Written as DNA, the CDR3 is TGTGCCAGCAGCCCTAATAGCAATCAGCCCCAGCATTTT. As protein: CASSPNSNQPQHF. Together with reference TRBV11-3 and TRBJ1-5, the CDR3 gives the full variable domain: EAGVVQSPRYKIIEKKQPVAFWCNPISGHNTLYWYLQNLGQGPELLIRYENEEAVDDSQLPKDRFSAERLKGVDSTLKIQPAELGDSAVYLCASSPNSNQPQHFGDGTRLSIL.

In its sample, this clone was seen a few times. The V and J genes are TRBV14 and TRBJ1-1; maybe TRBD1 (6 bases). V was pared by 3 bases and J by 1 base, with 12 bases between. The germline CDR1 and CDR2 sequences are SGHDN and FVKESK. The CDR3 runs 15 residues. The CDR3 sequence: CASSQRTGRNTEAFF. The CDR3 DNA reads TGTGCCAGCAGCCAGCGAACAGGGCGGAACACTGAAGCTTTCTTT.

V is TRBV19 and J is TRBJ2-7; 7 bases agree with TRBD1. Germline CDR1 LNHDA, CDR2 SQIVND (reference sequence). V was pared by 1 base and J by 3 bases, with 9 bases of the junction left unmatched. The CDR3 is 16 residues long. The CDR3: CASSIALQGKIYEQYF. CDR3 DNA sequence: TGTGCCAGTAGTATAGCCCTACAGGGGAAGATCTACGAGCAGTACTTC.

The V and J genes are TRBV6-6 and TRBJ1-1; no clear D gene. This CDR3 spans 13 amino acids. V lost 4 bases, J lost 5 bases, and 11 bases lay in between. In germline, CDR1 is MNHNY, CDR2 SVGAGI (reference sequence). As DNA, the CDR3 is TGTGCCAGCAGTTCCGGGGATACAACTGAAGCTTTCTTT. Its protein product is CASSSGDTTEAFF.

The gene calls are TRBV7-6 and TRBJ1-1; D call uncertain. The CDR3 is made up of 14 amino acids. Germline V gives CDR1 SGHVS, CDR2 FNYEAQ. V was trimmed by 10 bases and J by 1 base, leaving 16 bases between them. The chain's CDR3 is CATSPMSSNTEAFF. The CDR3 region has the DNA TGTGCCACTAGCCCGATGTCCTCGAACACTGAAGCTTTCTTT.

V is TRBV11-2 and J is TRBJ1-6; D remains ambiguous. Looked up from germline, CDR1 is SGHAT and CDR2 is FQNNGV. The CDR3 runs 16 residues. V was shortened by 2 bases and J by 5 bases, with 13 bases between the two germline ends. The CDR3 nucleotides read TGTGCCAGCAGCTTATTAAAGAGTACTAATAATTCACCCCTCCACTTT. Residues: CASSLLKSTNNSPLHF.